These T cell receptor beta chains were read from a single sample in a study of blood T cell repertoires in COVID-19. Data came from immunoSEQ multiplex PCR; TCRdb stores just in-frame clones and leaves some out. The repertoire consists of approximately 76,000 clones, with 86% occurring once and the leading ten covering around 14%. Sequencing used peripheral blood. These receptors all stem from a woman aged 60 to 75 with acute or convalescent COVID-19. Each CDR3 is given with its conserved first and last residue. D genes are given only for firm matches. Some rows have no size entry. The others give once, few or many, or a class for an expanded clone.

j_call	clone_size	d_call	v_call	cdr3_aa	cdr3_nt
TRBJ1-6	NA	TRBD1	TRBV9	CASSADRTSSYNSPLHF	TGTGCCAGCAGCGCGGACAGGACGAGCTCCTATAATTCACCCCTCCACTTT
TRBJ2-6	NA	NA	TRBV7-6	CASSPSRSGANVLTF	TGTGCCAGCAGCCCTAGCCGCTCTGGGGCCAACGTCCTGACTTTC
TRBJ1-4	once	TRBD1	TRBV6-1	CASSETGGAINEKLFF	TGTGCCAGCAGTGAGACAGGGGGCGCGATAAATGAAAAACTGTTTTTT
TRBJ2-7	NA	TRBD2	TRBV7-2	CASSFFAGGSSYEQYF	TGTGCCAGCAGCTTTTTTGCGGGGGGAAGCTCCTACGAGCAGTACTTC
TRBJ2-7	NA	TRBD1	TRBV6-1	CASIEPGQGLNEQYF	TGTGCCAGCATAGAACCGGGACAGGGGTTAAACGAGCAGTACTTC
TRBJ2-5	NA	NA	TRBV5-1	CASSLAPAGAQETQYF	TGCGCCAGCAGCTTGGCCCCTGCTGGGGCTCAAGAGACCCAGTACTTC
TRBJ2-4	NA	TRBD1	TRBV5-1	CASSRDRIDIQYF	TGCGCCAGCAGTCGGGACAGGATCGACATTCAGTACTTC
TRBJ2-7	NA	TRBD1	TRBV19	CASSEDRGYEQYF	TGTGCCAGTAGTGAGGACAGGGGGTACGAGCAGTACTTC
TRBJ2-7	NA	TRBD1	TRBV5-1	CASSFTGTGGYNEQYF	TGCGCCAGCAGCTTTACCGGGACAGGGGGCTATAACGAGCAGTACTTC
TRBJ1-4	NA	NA	TRBV11-2	CASSRWGGSNEKLFF	TGTGCCAGCAGCAGGTGGGGAGGGAGTAATGAAAAACTGTTTTTT
TRBJ2-1	NA	TRBD2	TRBV19	CASSLTSGGFNEQFF	TGTGCCAGTAGTTTGACTAGCGGGGGGTTCAATGAGCAGTTCTTC
TRBJ1-1	NA	NA	TRBV5-4	CASSLQQGIEAFF	TGTGCCAGCAGCTTGCAACAGGGAATAGAAGCTTTCTTT
TRBJ2-3	NA	NA	TRBV3-1/TRBV3-2	CASSQDTGDTQYF	TGTGCCAGCAGCCAAGATACGGGGGATACGCAGTATTTT
TRBJ2-2	few	TRBD2	TRBV30	CAYSSGGITGELFF	TGTGCCTATTCTAGCGGGGGCATCACCGGGGAGCTGTTTTTT
TRBJ2-7	NA	TRBD2	TRBV2	CASPVVGSGGAKEEQYF	TGTGCCAGCCCCGTAGTAGGTAGCGGGGGGGCCAAGGAAGAGCAGTACTTC
TRBJ1-5	NA	TRBD1	TRBV4-2	CASSQGDRENQPQHF	TGTGCCAGCAGCCAAGGAGACAGGGAGAATCAGCCCCAGCATTTT
TRBJ2-3	NA	TRBD2	TRBV19	CASSDSGGTTDTQYF	TGTGCCAGCTCCGATAGCGGGGGAACCACAGATACGCAGTATTTT
TRBJ2-7	NA	TRBD1	TRBV9	CASSGAGGLYEQYF	TGTGCCAGCAGCGGAGCAGGGGGCCTCTACGAGCAGTACTTC
TRBJ1-4	NA	TRBD1	TRBV19	CASSSGTGNEKLFF	TGTGCCAGTAGTAGCGGGACAGGCAATGAAAAACTGTTTTTT
TRBJ1-1	NA	NA	TRBV19	CASSPRGRGRTEAFF	TGTGCCAGTAGTCCCCGTGGGAGGGGGAGAACTGAAGCTTTCTTT
TRBJ2-1	NA	TRBD1	TRBV18	CASSPSGTGNNEQFF	TGTGCCAGCTCACCCTCGGGGACAGGGAACAATGAGCAGTTCTTC
TRBJ2-3	NA	TRBD2	TRBV5-4	CASSVPSGGAGTDTQYF	TGTGCCAGCAGCGTCCCTAGCGGGGGGGCCGGCACAGATACGCAGTATTTT